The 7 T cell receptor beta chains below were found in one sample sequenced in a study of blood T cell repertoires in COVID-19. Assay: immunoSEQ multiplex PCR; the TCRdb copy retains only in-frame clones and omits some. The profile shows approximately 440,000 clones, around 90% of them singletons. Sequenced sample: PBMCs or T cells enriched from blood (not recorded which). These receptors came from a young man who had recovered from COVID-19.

The CDR3 DNA reads TGTGCCAGCAGCCAGGGAGGGAACTATGGCTACACCTTC. This sequence encodes CASSQGGNYGYTF. The V call is TRBV14, the J call TRBJ1-2; the D is unclear. The CDR3 has 13 amino acids. The ends were cut back, 3 bases at V and 2 bases at J, with 7 bases in the middle. In germline, CDR1 is SGHDN, CDR2 FVKESK.

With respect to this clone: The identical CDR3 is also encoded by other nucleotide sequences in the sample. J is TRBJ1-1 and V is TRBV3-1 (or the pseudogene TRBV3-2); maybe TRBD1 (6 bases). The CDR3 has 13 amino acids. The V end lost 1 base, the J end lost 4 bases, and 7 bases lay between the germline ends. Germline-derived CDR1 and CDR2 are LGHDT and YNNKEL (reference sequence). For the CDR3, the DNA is TGTGCCAGCAGCCAAGGCAGGGGCACTGAAGCTTTCTTT. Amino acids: CASSQGRGTEAFF.

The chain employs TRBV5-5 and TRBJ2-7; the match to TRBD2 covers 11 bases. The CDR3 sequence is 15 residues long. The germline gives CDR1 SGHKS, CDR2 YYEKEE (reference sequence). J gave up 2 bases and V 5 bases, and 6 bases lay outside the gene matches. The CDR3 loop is CASRPGLAETYEQYF. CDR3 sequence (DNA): TGTGCCAGCAGACCGGGACTAGCGGAGACCTACGAGCAGTACTTC.

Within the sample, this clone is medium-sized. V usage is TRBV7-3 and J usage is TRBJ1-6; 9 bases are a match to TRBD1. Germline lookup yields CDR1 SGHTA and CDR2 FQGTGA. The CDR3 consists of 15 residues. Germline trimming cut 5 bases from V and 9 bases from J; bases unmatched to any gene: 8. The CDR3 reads CASSPTGGQGSPLHF. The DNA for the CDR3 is TGTGCCAGCAGCCCTACAGGGGGCCAGGGTTCACCCCTCCACTTT.

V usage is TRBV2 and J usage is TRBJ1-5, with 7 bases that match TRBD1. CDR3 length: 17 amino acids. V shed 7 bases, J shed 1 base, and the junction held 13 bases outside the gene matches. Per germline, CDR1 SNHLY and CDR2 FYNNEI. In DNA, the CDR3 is TGTGCCAGCACACTCCGGGACAGAGACTCAAGCAATCAGCCCCAGCATTTT. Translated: CASTLRDRDSSNQPQHF.

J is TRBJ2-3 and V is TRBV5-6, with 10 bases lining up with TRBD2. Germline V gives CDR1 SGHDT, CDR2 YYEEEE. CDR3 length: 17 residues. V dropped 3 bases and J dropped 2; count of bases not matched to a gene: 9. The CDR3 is CASSSQKRGGFTDTQYF. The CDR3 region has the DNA TGTGCCAGCAGCTCTCAGAAGCGGGGGGGATTCACAGATACGCAGTATTTT.

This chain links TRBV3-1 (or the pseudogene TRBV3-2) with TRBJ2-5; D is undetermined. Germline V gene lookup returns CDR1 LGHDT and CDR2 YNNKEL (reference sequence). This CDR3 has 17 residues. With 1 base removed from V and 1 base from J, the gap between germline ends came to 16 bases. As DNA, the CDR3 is TGTGCCAGCAGCCAAGTAAGCCCCAGGTCCGTCCAAGAGACCCAGTACTTC. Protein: CASSQVSPRSVQETQYF.